This T cell receptor beta chain was found in a study of T cell repertoires in cytomegalovirus infection. Between the trimmed V and J ends, which lost 7 bases and 3 bases, there was a span of 6 bases. Germline V gene sequence: CDR1 SQVTM, CDR2 ANQGSEA. The CDR3 has 11 residues. TCRdb re-called the reads with MiXCR, one entry per CDR3 protein. The sample consists of about 900,000 distinct CDR3 sequences, around 31% of them appearing once. To note about this clonotype: The antigen remains undetermined.

The chain recombines TRBV29-1 with TRBJ2-2; D unclear. Source: cultured CD8+ T cells from PBMCs, taken from culture after CMV antigen stimulation. This sequence was found in a human donor in good health (CMV status not recorded). Some clones in this sample may be carry-over from other donors' samples. CDR3 amino acids: CSGVYTGELFF. Written as DNA, the CDR3 is TGCAGCGGCGTTTACACCGGGGAGCTGTTTTTT.